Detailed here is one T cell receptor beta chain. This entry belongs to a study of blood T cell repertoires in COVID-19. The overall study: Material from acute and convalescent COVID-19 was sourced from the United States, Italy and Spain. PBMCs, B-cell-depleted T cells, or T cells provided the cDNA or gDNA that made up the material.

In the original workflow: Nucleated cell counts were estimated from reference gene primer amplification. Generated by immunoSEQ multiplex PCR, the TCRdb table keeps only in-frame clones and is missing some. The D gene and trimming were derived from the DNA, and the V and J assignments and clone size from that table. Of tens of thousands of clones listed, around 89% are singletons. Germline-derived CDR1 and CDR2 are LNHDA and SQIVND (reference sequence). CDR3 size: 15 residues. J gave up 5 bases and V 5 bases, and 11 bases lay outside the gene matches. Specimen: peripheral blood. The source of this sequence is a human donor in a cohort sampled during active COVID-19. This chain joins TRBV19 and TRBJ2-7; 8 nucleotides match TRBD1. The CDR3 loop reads CASSVTGQAPHEQYF. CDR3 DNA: TGTGCCAGTAGTGTAACGGGACAGGCTCCCCACGAGCAGTACTTC. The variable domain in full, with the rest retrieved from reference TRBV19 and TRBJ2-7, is DGGITQSPKYLFRKEGQNVTLSCEQNLNHDAMYWYRQDPGQGLRLIYYSQIVNDFQKGDIAEGYSVSREKKESFPLTVTSAQKNPTAFYLCASSVTGQAPHEQYFGPGTRLTVT.